This TCR beta chain was recorded in a study of T cell repertoires in cytomegalovirus infection. The wider study: CMV epitopes, recently identified HLA-C-restricted and well-studied HLA-B-restricted, were used. General study findings and limits: Individuals carrying CMV plus the relevant HLA were identified by cumulative frequency of public TCR beta families.

This CDR3 contains 15 residues. V shed 1 base and J shed 1 base, with 10 bases lying between them. Germline loops: CDR1 SGHAT, CDR2 FQDESV (reference sequence). TCRdb ran MiXCR on the reads and lists one entry per CDR3 protein. The repertoire holds about 150,000 distinct CDR3 sequences, with over 30% as singletons. This clonotype was detected many times. Its antigen is currently unknown. This clonotype was obtained from a human donor in good health (CMV status not recorded). Some clones in this sample may be carry-over from other donors' samples. This rearrangement joins TRBV11-1 to TRBJ1-1; a weak D match, TRBD1 (5 bases). The sample was CD8+ T cells from cultured PBMCs, taken from culture after CMV antigen stimulation. The CDR3 DNA sequence: TGTGCCAGCAGCTTAGGCGCAGGGTGGAACACTGAAGCTTTCTTT. Translating gives CASSLGAGWNTEAFF.